The 30 T cell receptor beta chains reported below all come from one sample, sequenced in a study of blood T cell dynamics during melanoma immunotherapy. The protocol was immunoSEQ multiplex PCR, while the TCRdb copy is restricted to in-frame clones and leaves out a portion. The sample yields 20,000 to 30,000 clones, roughly nine tenths seen once. Stated time point: pre-treatment baseline. The specimen was blood, collected from a patient treated with checkpoint blockade. The receptor set was obtained from a human donor with melanoma.

V and J are TRBV4-1 and TRBJ2-4; D tentatively fits TRBD1 or TRBD2 (6 bases each). This CDR3 is 15 amino acids long. Germline CDR1 and CDR2: MGHRA and YSYEKL. V lost 4 bases and J 7 bases, leaving 17 bases between the germline ends. CDR3 bases: TGCGCCAGCAGCCGCCTTATAGTAGGGGGGAACATTCAGTACTTC. This codes for CASSRLIVGGNIQYF.

The J gene is TRBJ2-2, the V gene TRBV19, with D unclear. The CDR3 loop spans 14 amino acids. Germline CDR1 LNHDA, CDR2 SQIVND (reference sequence). The V end lost 3 bases, the J end lost 0 bases, and 5 bases lay between the germline ends. The CDR3: CASSISSNTGELFF. The DNA of the CDR3 is TGTGCCAGTAGTATTTCCTCGAACACCGGGGAGCTGTTTTTT.

Here the CDR3 reads CASRQQGHTEAFF. Here the CDR3 DNA reads TGTGCCAGCAGGCAACAGGGGCACACTGAAGCTTTCTTT. J is TRBJ1-1 and V is TRBV2; TRBD1 aligns across 7 bases. Trimming removed 6 bases from V and 3 bases from J; junction bases left unmatched: 4. The length of the CDR3 is 13 residues. Germline V CDR1 and CDR2: SNHLY, FYNNEI.

This clone appeared a single time. This chain joins TRBV9 and TRBJ2-1; 7 bases match TRBD1. The CDR3 sequence is 14 residues long. Germline values: CDR1 SGDLS, CDR2 YYNGEE. V trimming: 4 bases; J trimming: 5 bases; junction bases outside the gene matches: 6. CDR3 in amino acids: CASSPMGQHNEQFF. CDR3 nucleotides: TGTGCCAGCAGCCCAATGGGACAGCACAATGAGCAGTTCTTC.

The rearrangement links TRBV5-1 to TRBJ2-2, with 7 bases matching TRBD1. The trim removed 7 bases at V and 0 bases at J, leaving 6 bases unmatched. Per the germline V gene, CDR1 is SGHRS and CDR2 is YFSETQ. The CDR3 contains 15 residues. The CDR3 bases are TGCGCCAGCTTTACCGGGACAGCGAACACCGGGGAGCTGTTTTTT. Translating it yields CASFTGTANTGELFF. The entire variable domain, with the rest obtained from reference TRBV5-1 and TRBJ2-2, is as follows: KAGVTQTPRYLIKTRGQQVTLSCSPISGHRSVSWYQQTPGQGLQFLFEYFSETQRNKGNFPGRFSGRQFSNSRSEMNVSTLELGDSALYLCASFTGTANTGELFFGEGSRLTVL.

The genes are TRBV2 and TRBJ2-1; 13 nucleotides align to TRBD2. In germline, CDR1 is SNHLY, CDR2 FYNNEI. Germline trimming cut 5 bases from V and 4 bases from J; bases unmatched to any gene: 5. This CDR3 contains 16 residues. CDR3 protein: CASSTSGLAGYNEQFF. The CDR3 DNA is TGTGCCAGCAGTACATCGGGACTAGCGGGGTACAATGAGCAGTTCTTC.

This clone occurred once. The J gene is TRBJ1-5, the V gene TRBV28; 8 bases fit TRBD1. Per germline, CDR1 MDHEN and CDR2 SYDVKM. The CDR3 spans 15 residues. V dropped 6 bases and J dropped 7; count of bases not matched to a gene: 11. CDR3 in DNA: TGTGCCAGCAGCATTGGGACAGGTGGAAGCCAGCCCCAGCATTTT. Protein: CASSIGTGGSQPQHF.

This chain connects TRBV19 to TRBJ1-1; 8 bases are a match to TRBD1. Trimming removed 3 bases from V and 6 bases from J; junction bases left unmatched: 15. The CDR3 runs 17 residues. Germline V gives CDR1 LNHDA, CDR2 SQIVND (reference sequence). The CDR3 sequence: CASSILLISRGHPEAFF. The DNA of the CDR3 is TGTGCCAGTAGTATCCTTCTAATCTCCAGGGGGCATCCTGAAGCTTTCTTT.

The V call is TRBV11-2, the J call TRBJ1-3; TRBD1 might be the D (6 bases). Trimming took off 6 bases at V and 1 base at J, with 16 bases between the two ends. The germline V gene has CDR1 SGHAT and CDR2 FQNNGV. The CDR3 extends over 16 amino acids. CDR3 loop: CASRLFGGRSGNTIYF. CDR3 bases: TGTGCCAGCAGGCTCTTTGGGGGGCGATCTGGAAACACCATATATTTT.

The rearrangement links TRBV6-6 to TRBJ1-2; no reliable D call. Germline CDR1 and CDR2: MNHNY and SVGAGI (reference sequence). Trimming shortened V by 2 bases and J by 6 bases, and 10 bases separated the two germline ends. The CDR3 runs 13 residues. Written as DNA, the CDR3 is TGTGCCAGCAGTTACACGGAGGAGAATGGCTACACCTTC. This gives the protein CASSYTEENGYTF.

The V and J genes are TRBV7-9 and TRBJ2-7; TRBD2 matches at 7 bases. Trimming at V came to 5 bases and at J to 0 bases, leaving 10 bases not matched to a gene. The germline V gene has CDR1 SEHNR and CDR2 FQNEAQ (reference sequence). CDR3 length: 16 residues. The CDR3 DNA sequence: TGTGCCAGCAGCCCTTTTATTCTAGCGGACTCCTACGAGCAGTACTTC. Translation gives CASSPFILADSYEQYF.

The chain employs TRBV5-1 and TRBJ2-5; 7 bases map to TRBD2. The CDR3 is 14 amino acids. Germline V gene lookup returns CDR1 SGHRS and CDR2 YFSETQ. The ends lost 5 bases at V and 5 bases at J; junction bases unmatched: 9. The CDR3 sequence is CASRRGSGAETQYF. CDR3 coding DNA: TGCGCCAGCAGGCGCGGGAGCGGTGCGGAGACCCAGTACTTC. The whole variable domain, filled in from reference TRBV5-1 and TRBJ2-5, reads KAGVTQTPRYLIKTRGQQVTLSCSPISGHRSVSWYQQTPGQGLQFLFEYFSETQRNKGNFPGRFSGRQFSNSRSEMNVSTLELGDSALYLCASRRGSGAETQYFGPGTRLLVL.

The chain employs TRBV9 and TRBJ2-1; D is unclear. Trimming pared 4 bases from V and 5 bases from J, leaving 10 bases between. From germline, CDR1 is SGDLS and CDR2 YYNGEE. The CDR3 spans 13 residues. The CDR3 DNA reads TGTGCCAGCAGCCCCCAATGGGACAATGAGCAGTTCTTC. It translates to CASSPQWDNEQFF.

The CDR3 loop is CASSSSRAGDQPQHF. CDR3 in DNA: TGTGCCAGCAGCTCCTCCCGGGCCGGAGATCAGCCCCAGCATTTT. This chain joins TRBV7-3 and TRBJ1-5, with no clear D. Germline values: CDR1 SGHTA, CDR2 FQGTGA. V gave up 4 bases and J gave up 5 bases, with 15 bases separating them. This CDR3 region has 15 residues.

This clone was counted only a few times. The genes are TRBV7-2 and TRBJ1-2, with 9 bases aligning to TRBD1. The CDR3 length is 15 residues. Trimming removed 2 bases from V and 6 bases from J; junction bases left unmatched: 7. The germline V gene encodes CDR1 SGHTA and CDR2 FQGNSA. CDR3 bases: TGTGCCAGCAGCTTAAGCACGGGGACAGGGAATGGCTACACCTTC. Residues: CASSLSTGTGNGYTF.

J is TRBJ2-7 and V is TRBV5-8; D may match TRBD1 or TRBD2 (5 bases each). V lost 4 bases and J lost 2, with 16 bases in between. CDR1 and CDR2 (germline): SGHTS, YDEGEE. The CDR3 contains 15 residues. The CDR3 DNA reads as TGTGCCAGCAGCCAAGGTGGGGGATCGGCCTACGAGCAGTACTTC. It yields the protein CASSQGGGSAYEQYF. The full variable domain, in which reference TRBV5-8 and TRBJ2-7 provide the parts outside the CDR3, is EAGVTQSPTHLIKTRGQQATLRCSPISGHTSVYWYQQALGLGLQFLLWYDEGEERNRGNFPPRFSGRQFPNYSSELNVNALELEDSALYLCASSQGGGSAYEQYFGPGTRLTVT.

The chain carries TRBV5-6 and TRBJ2-3; 8 bases agree with TRBD2. V gave up 1 base and J gave up 2 bases; unmatched junction bases: 9. The CDR3 sequence is 17 residues long. Germline V gives CDR1 SGHDT, CDR2 YYEEEE. CDR3 DNA: TGTGCCAGCAGCTTGCGGGCGGGAGGCCCGCTCACAGATACGCAGTATTTT. It encodes CASSLRAGGPLTDTQYF.

The V call is TRBV5-6, the J call TRBJ2-3; 8 nucleotides agree with TRBD2. With V trimmed by 0 bases and J by 4 bases, 7 bases remained unmatched. The CDR3 contains 16 residues. Germline CDR1 SGHDT, CDR2 YYEEEE. This chain's CDR3 is CASSLGGGLRADTQYF. The CDR3 nucleotides read TGTGCCAGCAGCTTGGGCGGGGGGCTGAGAGCAGATACGCAGTATTTT. The full variable domain, with the rest looked up from reference TRBV5-6 and TRBJ2-3, is DAGVTQSPTHLIKTRGQQVTLRCSPKSGHDTVSWYQQALGQGPQFIFQYYEEEERQRGNFPDRFSGHQFPNYSSELNVNALLLGDSALYLCASSLGGGLRADTQYFGPGTRLTVL.

The chain links TRBV11-2 to TRBJ1-2; D is undetermined. V dropped 1 base and J dropped 2 bases, with 5 bases sitting between them. CDR1 is SGHAT, CDR2 FQNNGV, per germline. There are 13 residues in the CDR3. This CDR3 is CASSLAQNYGYTF. The CDR3 DNA is TGTGCCAGCAGCTTAGCACAGAACTATGGCTACACCTTC.

The chain joins TRBV4-1 to TRBJ1-2; no definite D call. The V end was cut by 1 base, the J end by 7 bases, with 22 bases between. CDR1 and CDR2 (germline): MGHRA, YSYEKL. The CDR3 spans 17 residues. This CDR3 is CASSQGALGLLIGGYTF. The CDR3, as DNA: TGCGCCAGCAGCCAAGGGGCCCTCGGGCTCCTAATTGGTGGCTACACCTTC.

J is TRBJ2-5 and V is TRBV7-8, with 8 bases fitting TRBD2. V gave up 6 bases and J gave up 4 bases; unmatched junction bases: 13. The CDR3 sequence is 16 residues long. Germline lookup yields CDR1 SGHVS and CDR2 FQNEAQ. The CDR3 region has the DNA TGTGCCAGCAGACCAGGAGTTCTGGGACTAGGAGAGACCCAGTACTTC. Its translation: CASRPGVLGLGETQYF.

The rearrangement joins TRBV28 to TRBJ2-5; D may be TRBD2 (7 bases). Trimming cost V 10 bases and J 5 bases, with 20 bases left between them. CDR3 length equals 14 residues. CDR1 and CDR2 from the germline V gene are MDHEN and SYDVKM. The CDR3 nucleotides are TGTGCCACCCGTGGGGGGGGCGGCCTGGAGACCCAGTACTTC. This translates into CATRGGGGLETQYF.

V usage is TRBV7-9 and J usage is TRBJ2-2; 10 bases agree with TRBD1. This CDR3 has 15 residues. The J segment lost 5 bases and the V segment lost 6 bases, leaving 6 bases of the junction unmatched. The V gene's germline CDR1 is SEHNR and CDR2 FQNEAQ (reference sequence). For the CDR3, the DNA is TGTGCCAGCAGGTTACCGGGACAGGGGACCGGGGAGCTGTTTTTT. It encodes CASRLPGQGTGELFF.

This chain connects TRBV15 to TRBJ2-1; 7 bases fit TRBD2. Germline loops: CDR1 LNHNV, CDR2 YYDKDF (reference sequence). The V and J ends lost 1 base and 0 bases, in that order; junction bases with no gene match: 6. CDR3 length equals 17 residues. CDR3 region: CATSRGVGTTSYNEQFF. DNA of the CDR3: TGTGCCACCAGCAGAGGGGTAGGGACTACCTCCTACAATGAGCAGTTCTTC.

This clone was detected only once. The chain recombines TRBV5-1 with TRBJ2-7; D uncertain. The CDR3 is 12 residues long. Germline CDR1 reads SGHRS; CDR2 reads YFSETQ. Trimming stripped 6 bases from V and 0 bases from J, with 7 bases between. CDR3 coding DNA: TGCGCCAGCAATTCGCCCTCCTACGAGCAGTACTTC. Translated, it gives CASNSPSYEQYF. Looking up the rest from reference TRBV5-1 and TRBJ2-7 gives the full variable domain: KAGVTQTPRYLIKTRGQQVTLSCSPISGHRSVSWYQQTPGQGLQFLFEYFSETQRNKGNFPGRFSGRQFSNSRSEMNVSTLELGDSALYLCASNSPSYEQYFGPGTRLTVT.

The chain is built from TRBV2 and TRBJ2-7, with D possibly matching TRBD2 (6 bases). Trimming removed 6 bases from V and 3 bases from J, with 15 bases in between. CDR3 length equals 14 residues. Germline V gene data show CDR1 as SNHLY and CDR2 as FYNNEI. The CDR3 loop reads CASSGGTFFYEQYF. The CDR3 coding sequence is TGTGCCAGCAGCGGTGGGACTTTCTTCTACGAGCAGTACTTC.

The genes are TRBV7-7 and TRBJ2-2; possibly TRBD1 for D (5 bases). CDR3 size: 16 residues. From germline, CDR1 is SSHAT and CDR2 FNYEAQ (reference sequence). Deletions cut 4 bases from V and 5 bases from J, with 17 bases between. The CDR3 DNA reads as TGTGCCAGCAGCTCAGAGAAAGTGCCAGGGACCGGGGAGCTGTTTTTT. Translated: CASSSEKVPGTGELFF.

The V call is TRBV2, the J call TRBJ1-4; 8 nucleotides align to TRBD1. Germline loops: CDR1 SNHLY, CDR2 FYNNEI. There are 14 residues in the CDR3. V lost 6 bases, J lost 7 bases, and 7 bases stayed unmatched. Written as DNA, the CDR3 is TGTGCCAGCAGGGACTGGACAGGGTCTGAAAAACTGTTTTTT. Its translation is CASRDWTGSEKLFF.

This clone was seen only once. The chain uses TRBV27 and TRBJ1-6, with D perhaps matching TRBD1 (5 bases). CDR1 is MNHEY, CDR2 SMNVEV, per germline (reference sequence). V gave up 1 base and J gave up 0 bases, with 10 bases separating them. This CDR3 is built from 17 residues. Written as DNA, the CDR3 is TGTGCCAGCAGTTTATTTCCAGGGAGCTCCTATAATTCACCCCTCCACTTT. This codes for CASSLFPGSSYNSPLHF.

The gene calls are TRBV19 and TRBJ2-1, with no clear D. This CDR3 has 16 amino acids. V gave up 6 bases and J gave up 0 bases, with 15 bases separating them. Germline loops: CDR1 LNHDA, CDR2 SQIVND (reference sequence). Written as DNA, the CDR3 is TGTGCCAGTAGACCAAAATCCACCAGCTCCTACAATGAGCAGTTCTTC. This codes for CASRPKSTSSYNEQFF.